These 6 T cell receptor beta chains originate from one sample sequenced in a study of T cells after yellow fever vaccination. One entry per CDR3 protein results from TCRdb running MiXCR on the 5' RACE reads. This sample has 150,000 to 200,000 distinct CDR3 sequences; about 6% occur once, and the top ten carry just under 3%. The sample consisted of CD4+ T cells sorted from PBMCs, taken on the day of the first yellow fever vaccination. All receptors come from a man aged 18 to 30 who received the YFV17D yellow fever vaccine.

This clonotype appeared a few times. This chain uses TRBV4-3 with TRBJ2-2; D might be TRBD2 (5 bases). V dropped 2 bases and J dropped 1 base, with 14 bases sitting between them. Germline V gene sequence: CDR1 LGHNA, CDR2 YSLEER. This CDR3 has 17 residues. In DNA, the CDR3 is TGCGCCAGCAGCCAATCCCCGGGGTACCTGAACACCGGGGAGCTGTTTTTT. It encodes CASSQSPGYLNTGELFF.

This clonotype has just a few counts. The chain has TRBV7-8 and TRBJ1-2; D may be TRBD1 (6 bases). This CDR3 is built from 14 residues. V was shortened by 3 bases and J by 7 bases, with 15 bases between the two germline ends. From germline, CDR1 is SGHVS and CDR2 FQNEAQ. This CDR3 is CASSLLGRGSGYTF. Written as DNA, the CDR3 is TGTGCCAGCAGCTTGTTGGGCAGGGGAAGTGGCTACACCTTC.

This clonotype has at least ten counts. This rearrangement joins TRBV18 to TRBJ2-2; D not resolved. The V end lost 3 bases, the J end lost 3 bases, and 11 bases lay between the germline ends. Looked up from germline, CDR1 is KGHSH and CDR2 is LQKENI. The length of the CDR3 is 15 residues. As DNA, the CDR3 is TGTGCCAGCTCACCCCAGGAAGAGGACACCGGGGAGCTGTTTTTT. Protein: CASSPQEEDTGELFF.

This clonotype was seen more than once but under ten times. The chain combines TRBV12-3 or TRBV12-4 with TRBJ1-2, with D hard to call. The CDR3 is 13 residues long. Trimming shortened V by 5 bases and J by 8 bases, and 15 bases separated the two germline ends. This CDR3 is CASSLGQTGGYTF. In nucleotides, the CDR3 is TGTGCCAGCAGTCTAGGCCAAACCGGGGGCTACACCTTC.

J is TRBJ2-3 and V is TRBV19, with TRBD2 matching 8 bases. The V segment lost 3 bases and the J segment 5 bases; nucleotides outside the gene matches: 7. CDR3 length: 15 residues. The germline gives CDR1 LNHDA, CDR2 SQIVND (reference sequence). CDR3 region: CASSISGGEGDTQYF. CDR3 coding DNA: TGTGCCAGTAGTATCTCCGGGGGGGAGGGAGATACGCAGTATTTT. The full variable domain, with the rest looked up from reference TRBV19 and TRBJ2-3, is DGGITQSPKYLFRKEGQNVTLSCEQNLNHDAMYWYRQDPGQGLRLIYYSQIVNDFQKGDIAEGYSVSREKKESFPLTVTSAQKNPTAFYLCASSISGGEGDTQYFGPGTRLTVL.

This clonotype has only a few counts. The CDR3 DNA follows: TGTGCCAGCTATACAGTGAGCAATTATGAAAAACTGTTTTTT. Translation: CASYTVSNYEKLFF. The V gene is TRBV28, the J gene TRBJ1-4, with D unresolved. In germline, CDR1 is MDHEN, CDR2 SYDVKM. This CDR3 has 14 residues. V shed 8 bases and J shed 6 bases, with 16 bases lying between them.